This T cell receptor (beta chain) was sequenced during a study of blood T cell repertoires in COVID-19. Study information: Specimens from acute and convalescent COVID-19 originated in the United States, Italy and Spain. PBMCs, B-cell-depleted T cells, or T cells were the source of the cDNA or gDNA that made up the material.

CDR1 is PRHDT and CDR2 is FYEKMQ in the germline V gene (reference sequence). CDR3 length: 15 residues. V was clipped by 2 bases and J by 2 bases, with 12 bases between them. Original data processing: Amplified reference gene primers provided the basis for estimating nucleated cell counts. Using immunoSEQ multiplex PCR, the repertoire was profiled, and TCRdb retains in-frame clones only, with some absent. From that table come the V and J calls and clone size; the DNA was used to work out D and trimming. The sample lists some 120,000 clones, roughly 76% seen once, with 10% in the top ten. The sequencing input was peripheral blood. The receptor comes from a human donor in a cohort sampled during active COVID-19. The gene calls are TRBV13 and TRBJ1-2; a weak D match, TRBD1 (6 bases). The CDR3 DNA reads TGTGCCAGCAGCTTAAGGCGGGGGGGCAACTATGGCTACACCTTC. Its translation is CASSLRRGGNYGYTF.